Each of the 31 T cell receptor beta chains below was sequenced from the same sample in a study of PD-1 and CTLA-4 blockade in melanoma. Assay: immunoSEQ multiplex PCR; the TCRdb copy retains only in-frame clones and omits some. Of over 15,000 clones detected, 70% appear once; the ten largest clones hold roughly 15%. The source material was CD8+ T cells from peripheral blood, sampled from a patient given anti-PD-1 treatment. The receptors here all came from a human donor with melanoma.

The chain employs TRBV19 and TRBJ2-3; 12 bases line up with TRBD2. Trimming removed 6 bases from V and 4 bases from J; junction bases left unmatched: 5. CDR1 is LNHDA and CDR2 is SQIVND in the germline V gene (reference sequence). CDR3 length: 15 amino acids. CDR3 in DNA: TGTGCCAGTAGCCCGACTAGCGGGAGTGCAGATACGCAGTATTTT. As protein: CASSPTSGSADTQYF.

Turning to this clone: One junction end does not reproduce the germline sequence, and a read error may be involved. The chain is built from TRBV7-7 and TRBJ2-3; 8 nucleotides match TRBD2. The CDR3 extends over 15 amino acids. Germline V lookup: CDR1 SSHAT, CDR2 FNYEAQ (reference sequence). The CDR3 sequence: CASSLASTSVDTQYF. DNA for the CDR3: TGTGCTAGCAGCTTAGCGTCGACTAGCGTAGATACGCAGTATTTT.

The V gene is TRBV3-1 (or the pseudogene TRBV3-2), the J gene TRBJ1-1, with D unclear. CDR3 length: 15 amino acids. Germline loops: CDR1 LGHDT, CDR2 YNNKEL (reference sequence). V dropped 0 bases and J dropped 7 bases, with 15 bases sitting between them. This CDR3 is CASSQDYSREFEAFF. The DNA of the CDR3 is TGTGCCAGCAGCCAAGATTACAGTCGCGAGTTTGAAGCTTTCTTT.

This clone has a single count. Compared with germline, one end of the junction differs, possibly owing to a read error. This rearrangement joins TRBV7-7 to TRBJ2-1; TRBD2 aligns across 8 bases. The CDR3 is 15 residues long. Germline CDR1 reads SSHAT; CDR2 reads FNYEAQ (reference sequence). CDR3 sequence reads: CASSPSSGPYNEQFF. In DNA, the CDR3 is TGTGCTAGCAGTCCGTCTAGCGGGCCTTACAATGAGCAGTTCTTC.

V is TRBV6-5 and J is TRBJ1-1; D remains unclear. From germline, CDR1 is MNHEY and CDR2 SVGAGI. The CDR3 extends over 12 amino acids. The V gene lost 7 bases and the J gene lost 6 bases, with 12 bases spanning the gap. The CDR3 region is CASIGLRAEAFF. CDR3 nucleotides: TGTGCCAGCATTGGACTTCGGGCTGAAGCTTTCTTT.

The gene calls are TRBV19 and TRBJ1-1; maybe TRBD1 (6 bases). This CDR3 is built from 16 residues. CDR1 is LNHDA, CDR2 SQIVND, per germline (reference sequence). The ends were cut back, 6 bases at V and 4 bases at J, with 21 bases in the middle. The CDR3 DNA sequence: TGTGCCAGTAGACCCGAGACAGGAGCCCCGAGCACTGAAGCTTTCTTT. It is translated as CASRPETGAPSTEAFF. Supplemented by reference TRBV19 and TRBJ1-1, the full variable domain reads DGGITQSPKYLFRKEGQNVTLSCEQNLNHDAMYWYRQDPGQGLRLIYYSQIVNDFQKGDIAEGYSVSREKKESFPLTVTSAQKNPTAFYLCASRPETGAPSTEAFFGQGTRLTVV.

The chain uses TRBV29-1 and TRBJ2-2, with 7 positions matching TRBD2. The V gene end was trimmed by 5 bases and the J gene end by 5 bases; junction bases not matched to a gene: 5. This CDR3 is 13 amino acids long. Germline assignment: CDR1 SQVTM and CDR2 ANQGSEA. The CDR3 DNA reads as TGCAGCGTTCCGAGGGAGGGAACCGGGGAGCTGTTTTTT. Amino acids: CSVPREGTGELFF.

In this sample, this clone turned up a few times. The rearrangement links TRBV12-3 or TRBV12-4 to TRBJ1-2; D is ambiguous. V was pared by 4 bases and J by 0 bases, with 6 bases between. The CDR3 length is 13 residues. This chain's CDR3 is CASSSLSNYGYTF. The CDR3 DNA is TGTGCCAGCAGTTCCCTCTCTAACTATGGCTACACCTTC.

V is TRBV6-1 and J is TRBJ1-4; tentatively, D is TRBD1 (5 bases). There are 16 residues in the CDR3. V was trimmed by 1 base and J by 7 bases, leaving 16 bases between them. Germline V gene sequence: CDR1 MNHNS, CDR2 SASEGT. The DNA for the CDR3 is TGTGCCAGCAGTGAAGGGACAATCACCTCCAGTGAAAAACTGTTTTTT. Its translation: CASSEGTITSSEKLFF.

The sample holds one count of this clone. This sequence joins TRBV19 and TRBJ2-1; D may match TRBD1 or TRBD2 (6 bases each). Looked up from germline, CDR1 is LNHDA and CDR2 is SQIVND (reference sequence). The CDR3 runs to 16 residues. The ends were cut back, 4 bases at V and 4 bases at J, with 17 bases in the middle. CDR3 loop: CASSKGGPIPYNEQFF. The CDR3, as DNA: TGTGCCAGTAGTAAAGGGGGGCCAATTCCTTACAATGAGCAGTTCTTC. The full variable domain, completed using reference TRBV19 and TRBJ2-1, is DGGITQSPKYLFRKEGQNVTLSCEQNLNHDAMYWYRQDPGQGLRLIYYSQIVNDFQKGDIAEGYSVSREKKESFPLTVTSAQKNPTAFYLCASSKGGPIPYNEQFFGPGTRLTVL.

The chain links TRBV6-6 to TRBJ2-1; 10 positions match TRBD2. CDR1 is MNHNY and CDR2 is SVGAGI in the germline V gene (reference sequence). The CDR3 spans 15 residues. The junction had 4 bases not matched to a gene; V was cut back by 5 bases and J by 3 bases. CDR3 residues: CASSPSSGGYNEQFF. Here the CDR3 DNA reads TGTGCCAGCAGTCCCTCTAGCGGGGGCTACAATGAGCAGTTCTTC.

This clone was seen a single time. This chain joins TRBV6-5 and TRBJ1-5, with 11 bases lining up with TRBD1. CDR1 and CDR2 (germline): MNHEY, SVGAGI. The CDR3 covers 15 residues. Germline trimming cut 6 bases from V and 7 bases from J; bases unmatched to any gene: 8. The CDR3, as DNA: TGTGCCAGCAGCTCCGGGACAGGGGGGGGACAGCCCCAGCATTTT. Translation gives CASSSGTGGGQPQHF.

This sequence joins TRBV11-2 and TRBJ2-7; TRBD2 matches at 7 bases. J lost 3 bases, V lost 3 bases, and 2 bases had no gene match. Germline loops: CDR1 SGHAT, CDR2 FQNNGV. The CDR3 runs 13 residues. CDR3 coding DNA: TGTGCCAGCAGCTTTGGCGGGGGCTACGAGCAGTACTTC. This gives the protein CASSFGGGYEQYF.

The chain couples TRBV4-1 to TRBJ2-7; D possibly corresponds to TRBD1 (7 bases). The CDR3 consists of 16 residues. V lost 0 bases and J lost 3, with 15 bases in between. In germline, CDR1 is MGHRA, CDR2 YSYEKL. The CDR3 here is CASSQDRETGYYEQYF. For the CDR3, the DNA is TGCGCCAGCAGCCAAGATCGGGAGACAGGGTACTACGAGCAGTACTTC.

A few counts support this clone. V is TRBV6-5 and J is TRBJ1-1, with a weak D call TRBD1 (6 bases). Germline lookup yields CDR1 MNHEY and CDR2 SVGAGI. The length of the CDR3 is 14 residues. The ends were cut back, 5 bases at V and 3 bases at J, with 13 bases in the middle. CDR3 DNA: TGTGCCAGCAGTCGGGGACAAACACACACTGAAGCTTTCTTT. This codes for CASSRGQTHTEAFF.

The chain combines TRBV7-6 with TRBJ1-4; D might be TRBD1 (5 bases). This CDR3 region has 17 residues. Trimming stripped 7 bases from V and 6 bases from J, with 24 bases between. Germline CDR1 SGHVS, CDR2 FNYEAQ. The CDR3 bases are TGTGCCAGCACCCCGTTCGGGGGAGAAGTGGAATATGAAAAACTGTTTTTT. It translates to CASTPFGGEVEYEKLFF.

This chain uses TRBV29-1 with TRBJ1-1, with TRBD1 identical over 8 bases. Germline CDR1 SQVTM, CDR2 ANQGSEA. J lost 5 bases, V lost 7 bases, and 6 bases had no gene match. CDR3 length: 12 residues. This CDR3 reads CSGGTGWTEAFF. The CDR3 bases are TGCAGCGGCGGGACAGGTTGGACTGAAGCTTTCTTT.

The chain joins TRBV7-6 to TRBJ2-7; TRBD1 might be the D (5 bases). The ends were cut back, 0 bases at V and 3 bases at J, with 9 bases in the middle. In germline, CDR1 is SGHVS, CDR2 FNYEAQ. This CDR3 is 14 amino acids long. The CDR3 spells CASSLAGQSYEQYF. The CDR3 nucleotides are TGTGCCAGCAGCTTAGCGGGGCAAAGCTACGAGCAGTACTTC.

The chain is built from TRBV29-1 and TRBJ1-1; D gene uncertain. The CDR3 is 12 residues long. In germline, CDR1 is SQVTM, CDR2 ANQGSEA. V lost 8 bases to trimming and J lost 8 bases, with 18 bases between them. CDR3 sequence reads: CSTWHGSLEAFF. DNA for the CDR3: TGCAGCACCTGGCACGGTTCTCTAGAAGCTTTCTTT.

The chain employs TRBV9 and TRBJ2-3; D possibly corresponds to TRBD2 (7 bases). The CDR3 is 13 residues long. CDR1 and CDR2 from the germline V gene are SGDLS and YYNGEE. V lost 0 bases, J lost 6 bases, and 8 bases lay in between. CDR3: CASSVGGGDTQYF. CDR3 sequence (DNA): TGTGCCAGCAGCGTAGGGGGGGGCGATACGCAGTATTTT.

The rearrangement links TRBV27 to TRBJ2-7; 10 nucleotides agree with TRBD1. This CDR3 spans 16 amino acids. Per the germline V gene, CDR1 is MNHEY and CDR2 is SMNVEV (reference sequence). Trimming at V came to 5 bases and at J to 3 bases, leaving 10 bases not matched to a gene. CDR3 sequence reads: CASSPVSGTGVYEQYF. CDR3 in DNA: TGTGCCAGCAGTCCAGTTTCCGGGACAGGGGTCTACGAGCAGTACTTC.

The chain links TRBV11-2 to TRBJ2-7; D is perhaps TRBD2 (6 bases). This CDR3 is built from 15 residues. V was pared by 1 base and J by 0 bases, with 10 bases between. Germline V gene data show CDR1 as SGHAT and CDR2 as FQNNGV. The CDR3 nucleotides read TGTGCCAGCAGCTTAGTTGGGGGGAGCTCCTACGAGCAGTACTTC. Its protein is CASSLVGGSSYEQYF.

The chain has TRBV4-1 and TRBJ1-2; D perhaps matches TRBD1 (6 bases). Per germline, CDR1 MGHRA and CDR2 YSYEKL. The germline V and J ends were trimmed by 3 bases and 11 bases, with 13 bases remaining between them. The length of the CDR3 is 12 residues. The CDR3 DNA reads as TGCGCCAGCAGCCACCCGGGACAACTGTACACCTTC. It encodes CASSHPGQLYTF.

The chain is built from TRBV5-4 and TRBJ1-1; no clear D. Germline CDR1 and CDR2: SGHNT and YYREEE (reference sequence). The CDR3 sequence is 15 residues long. V was pared by 0 bases and J by 2 bases, with 11 bases between. The chain's CDR3 is CASSLGQMGNTEAFF. The CDR3, as DNA: TGTGCCAGCAGCTTGGGCCAGATGGGTAACACTGAAGCTTTCTTT.

A few counts support this clone. The V and J genes are TRBV6-5 and TRBJ1-1, with D maybe TRBD1 (5 bases). Germline values: CDR1 MNHEY, CDR2 SVGAGI. CDR3 length equals 15 residues. Deletions cut 4 bases from V and 1 base from J, with 13 bases between. This chain's CDR3 is CASSFPTERNTEAFF. As DNA, the CDR3 is TGTGCCAGCAGTTTCCCGACAGAGAGGAACACTGAAGCTTTCTTT.

J is TRBJ2-7 and V is TRBV27; 8 positions agree with TRBD1. This CDR3 contains 13 residues. Germline V gene lookup returns CDR1 MNHEY and CDR2 SMNVEV (reference sequence). V lost 5 bases and J lost 3; bases outside the gene matches: 3. CDR3 amino acids: CASSPGTGYEQYF. CDR3 coding DNA: TGTGCCAGCAGTCCGGGGACAGGCTACGAGCAGTACTTC.

The chain carries TRBV27 and TRBJ2-6, with D unresolved. Per germline, CDR1 MNHEY and CDR2 SMNVEV (reference sequence). This CDR3 contains 14 residues. V gave up 3 bases and J gave up 3 bases, with 6 bases separating them. Here the CDR3 reads CASSLLSGANVLTF. For the CDR3, the DNA is TGTGCCAGCAGTTTGCTCAGTGGGGCCAACGTCCTGACTTTC.

This clone is deemed medium-sized. The V and J genes are TRBV3-1 (or the pseudogene TRBV3-2) and TRBJ2-7; TRBD2 aligns across 8 bases. V lost 3 bases to trimming and J lost 6 bases; unmatched junction nucleotides: 7. Per germline, CDR1 LGHDT and CDR2 YNNKEL (reference sequence). The CDR3 totals 14 residues. CDR3 nucleotide sequence: TGTGCCAGCAGCCAGAGCGGGAGCGTATCCGAGCAGTACTTC. As protein: CASSQSGSVSEQYF.

This clone has only a few counts. This chain's CDR3 is CSVEGSGKINEQFF. CDR3 DNA: TGCAGCGTTGAGGGTAGCGGGAAAATCAATGAGCAGTTCTTC. The chain is built from TRBV29-1 and TRBJ2-1; the match to TRBD2 covers 8 bases. V dropped 3 bases and J dropped 6; count of bases not matched to a gene: 7. This CDR3 comprises 14 residues. Germline V gives CDR1 SQVTM, CDR2 ANQGSEA.

The chain has TRBV7-9 and TRBJ2-1; D is perhaps TRBD1 or TRBD2 (5 bases each). Germline V gene data show CDR1 as SEHNR and CDR2 as FQNEAQ (reference sequence). The CDR3 consists of 14 residues. V was cut by 4 bases and J by 7 bases, with 14 bases left in between. The DNA for the CDR3 is TGTGCCAGCAGCTCCGCAGGGACGGGAAATGAGCAGTTCTTC. It yields the protein CASSSAGTGNEQFF. The full variable domain, with the rest looked up from reference TRBV7-9 and TRBJ2-1, is DTGVSQNPRHKITKRGQNVTFRCDPISEHNRLYWYRQTLGQGPEFLTYFQNEAQLEKSRLLSDRFSAERPKGSFSTLEIQRTEQGDSAMYLCASSSAGTGNEQFFGPGTRLTVL.

V and J are TRBV27 and TRBJ2-5, with 8 bases that match TRBD1. V lost 0 bases, J lost 3 bases, and 15 bases stayed unmatched. Germline loops: CDR1 MNHEY, CDR2 SMNVEV (reference sequence). The CDR3 length is 19 residues. CDR3 sequence reads: CASSLSTPGQGGTEETQYF. The CDR3 region has the DNA TGTGCCAGCAGTTTATCGACCCCCGGACAGGGTGGCACGGAAGAGACCCAGTACTTC.